These 19 T cell receptor beta chains share one sample of origin, sequenced in a study of blood T cell repertoires in COVID-19. Assay used: immunoSEQ multiplex PCR; TCRdb lists only in-frame clones, some missing. The table lists over 200,000 clones, about nine tenths of them singletons. The sequenced material came from PBMCs or T cells enriched from blood (not recorded which). The receptors originated from a woman in her twenties or thirties with acute COVID-19.

J is TRBJ2-1 and V is TRBV25-1, with D maybe TRBD2 (6 bases). Germline assignment: CDR1 MGHDK and CDR2 SYGVNS. V lost 1 base to trimming and J lost 8 bases, with 9 bases between them. The CDR3 totals 13 residues. CDR3 nucleotide sequence: TGTGCCAGCAGTGAATGGGAGGTCCATGAGCAGTTCTTC. As protein: CASSEWEVHEQFF.

The chain joins TRBV9 to TRBJ2-1, with 7 nucleotides matching TRBD1. The V gene's germline CDR1 is SGDLS and CDR2 YYNGEE. CDR3 size: 15 residues. V was clipped by 4 bases and J by 3 bases; unmatched bases: 7. CDR3: CASSITDRDYNEQFF. CDR3 bases: TGTGCCAGCAGCATCACAGACAGGGACTACAATGAGCAGTTCTTC.

The rearrangement uses TRBV6-5 and TRBJ2-1, with a tentative D call TRBD2 (6 bases). CDR3 size: 14 residues. Germline V lookup: CDR1 MNHEY, CDR2 SVGAGI. Trimming removed 4 bases from V and 2 bases from J, with 9 bases in between. This CDR3 reads CASSWRGAYNEQFF. CDR3 in DNA: TGTGCCAGCAGTTGGCGGGGCGCCTACAATGAGCAGTTCTTC.

J is TRBJ1-2 and V is TRBV5-1; a weak D match, TRBD1 (5 bases). The CDR3 length is 17 residues. Between the trimmed V and J ends, which lost 0 bases and 1 base, there was a span of 16 bases. The germline gives CDR1 SGHRS, CDR2 YFSETQ. The CDR3 here is CASSLVLLGLNNYGYTF. In DNA, the CDR3 is TGCGCCAGCAGCTTGGTGCTATTGGGACTCAATAACTATGGCTACACCTTC.

The chain combines TRBV27 with TRBJ2-6, with 10 bases aligning to TRBD1. Germline loops: CDR1 MNHEY, CDR2 SMNVEV (reference sequence). The J segment lost 0 bases and the V segment lost 4 bases, leaving 9 bases of the junction unmatched. The CDR3 runs 19 residues. CDR3 protein: CASSYRGQGGASGANVLTF. CDR3 in DNA: TGTGCCAGCAGTTACCGAGGACAGGGGGGAGCCTCTGGGGCCAACGTCCTGACTTTC.

The chain combines TRBV5-8 with TRBJ2-3; D possibly corresponds to TRBD1 (5 bases). Trimming took 0 bases from V and 0 from J, leaving 11 bases between them. Germline CDR1 and CDR2: SGHTS and YDEGEE. The CDR3 spans 16 residues. The CDR3 bases are TGTGCCAGCAGCTTGGGGACACATCCCAGCACAGATACGCAGTATTTT. Protein: CASSLGTHPSTDTQYF.

This sequence joins TRBV28 and TRBJ2-1, with a possible D match to TRBD1 (5 bases). V lost 3 bases and J lost 7, with 13 bases in between. The CDR3 runs to 14 residues. CDR1 and CDR2 from the germline V gene are MDHEN and SYDVKM. CDR3 in DNA: TGTGCCAGCAGTTTTGTGCAGGGCCGAAATGAGCAGTTCTTC. Protein: CASSFVQGRNEQFF.

This chain uses TRBV7-9 with TRBJ2-1; unclear D gene. V gave up 5 bases and J gave up 9 bases, with 11 bases separating them. Germline CDR1 is SEHNR and CDR2 is FQNEAQ (reference sequence). This CDR3 comprises 12 residues. This CDR3 is CASSPTSVEQFF. CDR3 in DNA: TGTGCCAGCAGCCCGACCAGCGTTGAGCAGTTCTTC.

The V call is TRBV6-6, the J call TRBJ2-5; 7 nucleotides align to TRBD1. This CDR3 comprises 13 residues. Trimming at V came to 5 bases and at J to 4 bases, leaving 4 bases not matched to a gene. The germline V gene has CDR1 MNHNY and CDR2 SVGAGI (reference sequence). The CDR3 nucleotides are TGTGCCAGCAGTAACAGGGGTCCAGAGACCCAGTACTTC. This encodes CASSNRGPETQYF.

The chain employs TRBV28 and TRBJ1-4; TRBD1 is a possible D gene (6 bases). The V gene lost 2 bases and the J gene lost 7 bases, with 11 bases spanning the gap. The V gene's germline CDR1 is MDHEN and CDR2 SYDVKM. The CDR3 totals 14 residues. In DNA form, the CDR3 reads TGTGCCAGCAGTTTAGCAGGGGCGCGTGAAAAACTGTTTTTT. This gives the protein CASSLAGAREKLFF.

Only one count was recorded for this clone. CDR3 nucleotides: TGCAGTGCTAGTACAGGACCTAGCTCCTACAATGAGCAGTTCTTC. Its translation is CSASTGPSSYNEQFF. The gene calls are TRBV20-1 and TRBJ2-1; D possibly corresponds to TRBD1 (5 bases). Trimming pared 3 bases from V and 0 bases from J, leaving 12 bases between. The CDR3 spans 15 residues. Germline V CDR1 and CDR2: DFQATT, SNEGSKA (reference sequence).

The V and J genes are TRBV10-1 and TRBJ2-5; 8 bases match TRBD2. The CDR3 is made up of 14 amino acids. V shed 4 bases and J 4 bases; nucleotides not matched to a gene: 5. The germline gives CDR1 WNHNN, CDR2 SYGVQD (reference sequence). DNA for the CDR3: TGCGCCAGCAGTGCAGCGGGGGTCTCAGAGACCCAGTACTTC. This translates into CASSAAGVSETQYF.

This clone was observed once. V and J are TRBV3-1 (or the pseudogene TRBV3-2) and TRBJ1-2; a possible D gene is TRBD1 (6 bases). V was trimmed by 0 bases and J by 4 bases, leaving 18 bases between them. Germline CDR1 reads LGHDT; CDR2 reads YNNKEL (reference sequence). The CDR3 runs 17 residues. CDR3 nucleotides: TGTGCCAGCAGCCAAGAACAGGGACATATAATCTCCTATGGCTACACCTTC. Translation: CASSQEQGHIISYGYTF.

The chain carries TRBV2 and TRBJ2-5; the match to TRBD2 covers 8 bases. The CDR3 sequence is 14 residues long. The trim removed 10 bases at V and 3 bases at J, leaving 10 bases unmatched. The germline gives CDR1 SNHLY, CDR2 FYNNEI. CDR3 loop: CATGGAATKETQYF. In DNA, the CDR3 is TGTGCCACCGGGGGGGCGGCGACCAAAGAGACCCAGTACTTC.

This rearrangement joins TRBV29-1 to TRBJ1-2; possibly TRBD1 for D (5 bases). Trimming stripped 7 bases from V and 3 bases from J, with 18 bases between. This CDR3 contains 14 residues. CDR1 and CDR2 (germline): SQVTM, ANQGSEA. For the CDR3, the DNA is TGCAGCGCCGGGGCGGGACCGTTGTACTATGGCTACACCTTC. Its translation is CSAGAGPLYYGYTF.

The chain uses TRBV19 and TRBJ1-5, with 9 bases identical to TRBD1. CDR3 length: 14 amino acids. Germline trimming cut 7 bases from V and 2 bases from J; bases unmatched to any gene: 3. The germline CDR1 and CDR2 sequences are LNHDA and SQIVND (reference sequence). CDR3 protein: CASTWTGGNQPQHF. The CDR3 region has the DNA TGTGCCAGTACCTGGACAGGGGGCAATCAGCCCCAGCATTTT.

The V gene is TRBV24-1, the J gene TRBJ2-3; TRBD2 matches at 8 bases. With V trimmed by 4 bases and J by 2 bases, 4 bases remained unmatched. The CDR3 totals 15 residues. In germline, CDR1 is KGHDR, CDR2 SFDVKD. CDR3: CATSDPGGPTDTQYF. CDR3 coding DNA: TGTGCCACCAGTGACCCGGGGGGGCCCACAGATACGCAGTATTTT.

CDR3 nucleotides: TGCGCCAGCCAGCGGTCATCTAATGAAAAACTGTTTTTT. Protein: CASQRSSNEKLFF. The J gene is TRBJ1-4, the V gene TRBV10-1; D remains unclear. The CDR3 runs 13 residues. V was shortened by 8 bases and J by 3 bases, with 10 bases between the two germline ends. CDR1 and CDR2 from the germline V gene are WNHNN and SYGVQD (reference sequence).

The gene calls are TRBV13 and TRBJ2-5; D not resolved. Germline V gene data show CDR1 as PRHDT and CDR2 as FYEKMQ (reference sequence). This CDR3 is built from 14 residues. V lost 0 bases and J 0 bases, leaving 5 bases between the germline ends. CDR3 protein: CASSLGEYQETQYF. Here the CDR3 DNA reads TGTGCCAGCAGCTTAGGGGAGTACCAAGAGACCCAGTACTTC. The full variable domain, with the rest looked up from reference TRBV13 and TRBJ2-5, is AAGVIQSPRHLIKEKRETATLKCYPIPRHDTVYWYQQGPGQDPQFLISFYEKMQSDKGSIPDRFSAQQFSDYHSELNMSSLELGDSALYFCASSLGEYQETQYFGPGTRLLVL.